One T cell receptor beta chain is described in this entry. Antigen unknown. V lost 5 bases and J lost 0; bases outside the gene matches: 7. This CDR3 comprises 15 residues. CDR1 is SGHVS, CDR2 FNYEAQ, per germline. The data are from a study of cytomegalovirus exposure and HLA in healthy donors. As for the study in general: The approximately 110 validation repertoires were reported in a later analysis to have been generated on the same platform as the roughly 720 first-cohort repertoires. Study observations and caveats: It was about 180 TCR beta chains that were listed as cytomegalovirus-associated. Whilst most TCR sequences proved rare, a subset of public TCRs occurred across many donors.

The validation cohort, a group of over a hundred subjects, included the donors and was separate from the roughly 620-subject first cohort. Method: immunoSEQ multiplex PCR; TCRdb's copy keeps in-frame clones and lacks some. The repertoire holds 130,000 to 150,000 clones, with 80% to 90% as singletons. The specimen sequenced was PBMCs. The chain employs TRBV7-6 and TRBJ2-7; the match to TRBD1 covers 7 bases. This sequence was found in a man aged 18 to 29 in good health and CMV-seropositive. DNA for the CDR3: TGTGCCAGCAGCCCCGGGACAGAGTCCTCCTACGAGCAGTACTTC. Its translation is CASSPGTESSYEQYF. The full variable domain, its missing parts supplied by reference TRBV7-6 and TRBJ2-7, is GAGVSQSPRYKVTKRGQDVALRCDPISGHVSLYWYRQALGQGPEFLTYFNYEAQQDKSGLPNDRFSAERPEGSISTLTIQRTEQRDSAMYRCASSPGTESSYEQYFGPGTRLTVT.